These 17 T cell receptor beta chains share one sample of origin, sequenced in a study of cytomegalovirus exposure and HLA in healthy donors. The PCR used 60 Vbeta and 13 Jbeta primers. Generated by immunoSEQ multiplex PCR, the TCRdb table keeps only in-frame clones and is missing some. This table holds over 40,000 clones, roughly 60% found once. Sequenced input: PBMCs. Receptors originate from a man in his fifties or sixties in good health and CMV-seropositive.

The chain combines TRBV4-3 with TRBJ2-5; D remains unclear. The V end was cut by 0 bases, the J end by 1 base, with 12 bases between. Germline V gives CDR1 LGHNA, CDR2 YSLEER. The CDR3 consists of 16 residues. This CDR3 reads CASSQETSLRQETQYF. The CDR3 bases are TGCGCCAGCAGCCAAGAAACGAGCTTGCGCCAAGAGACCCAGTACTTC.

The gene calls are TRBV9 and TRBJ2-5; 10 positions match TRBD2. Germline V lookup: CDR1 SGDLS, CDR2 YYNGEE. V lost 0 bases, J lost 5 bases, and 1 base stayed unmatched. The CDR3 spans 14 residues. CDR3 loop: CASSVAAGGETQYF. CDR3 in DNA: TGTGCCAGCAGCGTAGCAGCGGGAGGGGAGACCCAGTACTTC.

J is TRBJ2-5 and V is TRBV5-1, with D tentatively TRBD2 (6 bases). The J call may be faulty, since TRBJ2-7 better matches the DNA end. Germline values: CDR1 SGHRS, CDR2 YFSETQ. This CDR3 comprises 15 residues. DNA of the CDR3: TGCGCCAGCAGCCTTGGTTGGGGACTCAACTACGAGCAGTACTTC. Protein: CASSLGWGLNYEQYF.

This clone was counted a few times. The J gene is TRBJ2-7, the V gene TRBV4-1, with a tentative D call TRBD1 (6 bases). V lost 3 bases and J 2 bases, leaving 14 bases between the germline ends. The CDR3 has 15 amino acids. The germline CDR1 and CDR2 sequences are MGHRA and YSYEKL. The CDR3 protein is CASSHHRAVTYEQYF. The CDR3 nucleotides read TGCGCCAGCAGCCACCACAGGGCGGTAACCTACGAGCAGTACTTC.

V and J are TRBV14 and TRBJ2-1; 8 bases align to TRBD1. CDR3 length: 14 residues. The germline V gene encodes CDR1 SGHDN and CDR2 FVKESK. Germline trimming cut 4 bases from V and 10 bases from J; bases unmatched to any gene: 9. The CDR3 sequence: CASSPQDRVGEQFF. The CDR3 DNA reads as TGTGCCAGCAGCCCCCAGGACAGGGTTGGCGAGCAGTTCTTC.

The chain uses TRBV4-3 and TRBJ2-5, with D tentatively TRBD2 (5 bases). Trimming took 0 bases from V and 5 from J, leaving 13 bases between them. The CDR3 is 15 amino acids. The V gene's germline CDR1 is LGHNA and CDR2 YSLEER. The chain's CDR3 is CASSQDGAVPETQYF. CDR3 nucleotide sequence: TGCGCCAGCAGCCAAGATGGAGCGGTCCCTGAGACCCAGTACTTC.

The J gene is TRBJ2-1, the V gene TRBV2; 7 bases line up with TRBD2. Germline values: CDR1 SNHLY, CDR2 FYNNEI. Losses at the gene ends were 1 base for V and 12 bases for J; bases not matched to a gene: 6. There are 13 residues in the CDR3. The CDR3 nucleotides read TGTGCCAGCAGTGAAGTTTCGGGAGGTAGGCAGTTCTTC. Amino acids: CASSEVSGGRQFF. The whole variable domain, filled in from reference TRBV2 and TRBJ2-1, reads EPEVTQTPSHQVTQMGQEVILRCVPISNHLYFYWYRQILGQKVEFLVSFYNNEISEKSEIFDDQFSVERPDGSNFTLKIRSTKLEDSAMYFCASSEVSGGRQFFGPGTRLTVL.

Worth noting for this clone: Other nucleotide sequences in the sample specify the same CDR3. The rearrangement joins TRBV27 to TRBJ1-5; D not resolved. V lost 0 bases and J lost 6, with 6 bases in between. The V gene's germline CDR1 is MNHEY and CDR2 SMNVEV (reference sequence). This CDR3 spans 13 amino acids. This CDR3 is CASSLSGGQPQHF. The CDR3 region has the DNA TGTGCCAGCAGTTTATCGGGAGGTCAGCCCCAGCATTTT.

The V gene is TRBV7-9, the J gene TRBJ2-7, with 8 bases identical to TRBD1. The V segment lost 2 bases and the J segment 7 bases; nucleotides outside the gene matches: 13. Germline V CDR1 and CDR2: SEHNR, FQNEAQ (reference sequence). The CDR3 extends over 16 amino acids. The CDR3, as DNA: TGTGCCAGCAGCTTACCAGATGGACAGGGCGGAATGGAGCAGTACTTC. It translates to CASSLPDGQGGMEQYF.

This clone was counted between two and nine times. V is TRBV4-1 and J is TRBJ2-1, with D maybe TRBD2 (6 bases). Trimming left V 6 bases short and J 4 bases short, with 22 bases between. The CDR3 loop spans 17 amino acids. Germline-derived CDR1 and CDR2 are MGHRA and YSYEKL. CDR3 amino acids: CASRPRVEAGPYNEQFF. Written as DNA, the CDR3 is TGCGCCAGCAGGCCAAGGGTAGAAGCGGGCCCGTACAATGAGCAGTTCTTC.

The sample holds one count of this clone. V usage is TRBV4-1 and J usage is TRBJ1-3; D is uncertain. Germline-derived CDR1 and CDR2 are MGHRA and YSYEKL. The CDR3 is 17 amino acids. V was clipped by 0 bases and J by 1 base, with 13 bases between them. In DNA, the CDR3 is TGCGCCAGCAGCCAAGACCCCCCTAGACCTTCTGGAAACACCATATATTTT. It translates to CASSQDPPRPSGNTIYF.

The table lists this clone with a few counts. The V and J genes are TRBV11-2 and TRBJ1-1; a possible D gene is TRBD1 (5 bases). This CDR3 contains 16 residues. The V end lost 4 bases, the J end lost 3 bases, and 18 bases lay between the germline ends. Germline CDR1 and CDR2: SGHAT and FQNNGV. Here the CDR3 reads CASSSPRDGGDTEAFF. CDR3 in DNA: TGTGCCAGCAGCTCCCCTAGGGACGGGGGAGACACTGAAGCTTTCTTT.

The CDR3: CASSYDVPREVTEQYF. The CDR3 nucleotides are TGTGCCAGCAGTTATGACGTCCCGCGGGAGGTTACCGAGCAGTACTTC. The gene calls are TRBV6-5 and TRBJ2-7, with 8 bases lining up with TRBD2. CDR1 MNHEY and CDR2 SVGAGI come from the germline V gene. The CDR3 loop spans 16 amino acids. V trimming: 3 bases; J trimming: 6 bases; junction bases outside the gene matches: 13.

This clone was observed a handful of times. The chain joins TRBV4-2 to TRBJ1-3; possible D gene TRBD1, 6 bases. Germline loops: CDR1 LGHNA, CDR2 YNFKEQ. This CDR3 comprises 15 residues. Trimming cost V 4 bases and J 0 bases, with 10 bases left between them. The CDR3 region has the DNA TGTGCCAGCAGCCCAGGGGTCGGCTCTGGAAACACCATATATTTT. This encodes CASSPGVGSGNTIYF.

This clone was detected only a few times. J is TRBJ2-2 and V is TRBV29-1; 7 bases fit TRBD2. Per the germline V gene, CDR1 is SQVTM and CDR2 is ANQGSEA. Germline trimming cut 6 bases from V and 2 bases from J; bases unmatched to any gene: 12. The CDR3 sequence is 16 residues long. CDR3 in DNA: TGCAGCGTCCTCTTGGGAGCGGGGTCCAACACCGGGGAGCTGTTTTTT. This gives the protein CSVLLGAGSNTGELFF.

The V and J genes are TRBV14 and TRBJ2-2, with D possibly TRBD2 on 6 matching bases. The CDR3 loop spans 15 amino acids. V lost 6 bases to trimming and J lost 0 bases, with 11 bases between them. From germline, CDR1 is SGHDN and CDR2 FVKESK. The CDR3 sequence: CASSLRGTNTGELFF. The CDR3 bases are TGTGCCAGCAGTCTCCGGGGGACGAACACCGGGGAGCTGTTTTTT.

J is TRBJ2-1 and V is TRBV9, with D perhaps TRBD2 (5 bases). The CDR3 length is 16 residues. The V gene lost 0 bases and the J gene lost 0 bases, with 10 bases spanning the gap. Germline V lookup: CDR1 SGDLS, CDR2 YYNGEE. The CDR3 DNA is TGTGCCAGCAGCGTAGTGGCGGGTAGCTCCTACAATGAGCAGTTCTTC. Amino acid sequence: CASSVVAGSSYNEQFF. The full variable domain, its missing parts supplied by reference TRBV9 and TRBJ2-1, is DSGVTQTPKHLITATGQRVTLRCSPRSGDLSVYWYQQSLDQGLQFLIQYYNGEERAKGNILERFSAQQFPDLHSELNLSSLELGDSALYFCASSVVAGSSYNEQFFGPGTRLTVL.